This T cell receptor beta chain was found in a study of shared clonotypes between healthy human individuals. Every contributor of samples was a Caucasian grown-up residing in Nashville, Tennessee. Source study methods: ImmunoSEQ gave junction-only sequences without quality scores, so filtering differed. The assay was immunoSEQ multiplex PCR, and TCRdb's table has in-frame clones only and misses some. V and J calls plus clone size are reproduced from that table; the DNA served to infer D and trimming. This table has a few million clones, around 90% appearing once. Germline V gives CDR1 SGHTA, CDR2 FQGNSA. CDR3 length: 15 residues. V lost 4 bases to trimming and J lost 5 bases; unmatched junction nucleotides: 10.

The chain combines TRBV7-2 with TRBJ2-5, with TRBD1 matching 7 bases. Sequenced: naive CD4+ T cells from PBMCs. Sample subset: CD45RA+ positively selected. The clonotype originates from a man aged 18 to 30 in good health. Some clones in this sample may be carry-over from other donors' samples. The CDR3 DNA follows: TGTGCCAGCAGCTCCAGACAGGGTGCTATCGAGACCCAGTACTTC. It translates to CASSSRQGAIETQYF.